The entry that follows covers one T cell receptor beta chain sequence. Its cognate antigen is unknown. TCRdb's table, derived via immunoSEQ multiplex PCR, lists solely in-frame clones and lacks some. This sample carries 150,000 to 200,000 clones, more than 85% of them seen once, and the ten largest clones take under 2.5%. The sample comes from a study of T cell responses to AZD1222 COVID-19 vaccine. Study conclusions and caveats: Vaccine-associated CD4 TCRs spanned spike, dominant at 160-218 and 743-854. Only a handful of AZD1222 recipients, more than 5 in all, had baseline seropositivity. The study found Spike-specific TCR breadth and depth rose after two AZD1222 doses. Repertoire samples came only from after the peak T cell response.

The V gene lost 0 bases and the J gene lost 5 bases, with 14 bases spanning the gap. CDR1 is LGHDT and CDR2 is YNNKEL in the germline V gene (reference sequence). The length of the CDR3 is 16 residues. This clonotype was obtained from an adult in good health. The V call is TRBV3-1 (or the pseudogene TRBV3-2), the J call TRBJ2-1, with D unresolved. The sequences come from peripheral blood, collected on day 0 of AZD1222 vaccination. The CDR3 DNA follows: TGTGCCAGCAGCCAAGATCTGGCTTCCAGTAACAATGAGCAGTTCTTC. Translation gives CASSQDLASSNNEQFF.